This paragraph reports one T cell receptor (beta chain). This sample is drawn from a study of shared clonotypes between healthy human individuals. The CDR3 runs 14 residues. The junction had 9 bases not matched to a gene; V was cut back by 8 bases and J by 7 bases. CDR1 and CDR2 (germline): MDHEN, SYDVKM. Across several immunoSEQ plates, the genomic DNA of each subset was split evenly. The data were produced by immunoSEQ multiplex PCR, yet TCRdb's version contains in-frame clones alone and is incomplete. The sample has 2 million to 2.5 million clones, roughly 93% seen once. This sequence joins TRBV28 and TRBJ1-4; 8 positions match TRBD1. The sample taken for sequencing was naive CD4+ T cells from PBMCs. Subset here: CD45RA+ positively selected. The TCR comes from a man between 18 and 35 years old in good health. Some clones in this sample may be carry-over from other donors' samples. The CDR3 DNA sequence: TGTGCCAGCCGGTTGACAGGGGAGTTTGAAAAACTGTTTTTT. Encoded protein: CASRLTGEFEKLFF.